A selection of T cell receptor beta chains follows, all from one sample in a study of T cell repertoires in cytomegalovirus infection. These TCRs are of unknown antigen specificity. MiXCR, run by TCRdb on the reads, gives a single entry per CDR3 protein. Of about 830,000 distinct CDR3 sequences listed, roughly 33% were seen once; the top ten hold roughly 12%. Sequences were derived from cultured CD8+ T cells from PBMCs, sampled from culture after CMV antigen stimulation. The receptors were sampled from a human donor in good health (CMV status not recorded). Some clones in this sample may be carry-over from other donors' samples. Both conserved end residues are part of each CDR3. D genes are given only for firm matches. Where a row states a size, it is once, few, many or the class of an expanded clone; other rows omit it.

cdr3_nt cdr3_aa clone_size d_call j_call v_call
TGTGCCAGCAGTCTGACTAGCGGGGCGTGGAATGAGCAGTTCTTC CASSLTSGAWNEQFF . TRBD2 TRBJ2-1 TRBV12-3/TRBV12-4
TGTGCCAGCAGTCAATTGGGACTAGCGAGCGGTAGCTCCTACAATGAGCAGTTCTTC CASSQLGLASGSSYNEQFF . TRBD2 TRBJ2-1 TRBV12-3/TRBV12-4
TGTGCCAGCAGTTGGGGGAATAGCAATCAGCCCCAGCATTTT CASSWGNSNQPQHF few . TRBJ1-5 TRBV27
TGTGCCAGCAGGGACGAGGACATCATCGGAAACATTCAGTACTTC CASRDEDIIGNIQYF few . TRBJ2-4 TRBV28
TGTGCCAGCAGTTTACTCGGGGGCAGGGGCTACGAGCAGTACTTC CASSLLGGRGYEQYF . . TRBJ2-7 TRBV12-3/TRBV12-4
TGTGCCAGCAGTCCCCGACTAGCGCCTGAGCAGTTCTTC CASSPRLAPEQFF . TRBD2 TRBJ2-1 TRBV27
TGTGCCAGCGCCGCAGTGAGCTCCTACGAGCAGTACTTC CASAAVSSYEQYF . . TRBJ2-7 TRBV7-6
TGTGCCAGCAGCTTAGAGGTAGCGGACAGGGGCCGGAGCTCCTACAATGAGCAGTTCTTC CASSLEVADRGRSSYNEQFF many TRBD1 TRBJ2-1 TRBV7-8
TGTGCCAGCAGCTTAGGCCTACTGGGACAGGGGGTACGGGAGACCCAGTACTTC CASSLGLLGQGVRETQYF many TRBD1 TRBJ2-5 TRBV7-6
TGTGGGTCTGTCCTATGGGTTCCCTATGGCTACACCTTC CGSVLWVPYGYTF . . TRBJ1-2 TRBV28
TGTGCCAGCAGAACCCCCGCGAGGAGGGGTTTGGGTTCACCCCTCCACTTT CASRTPARRGLGSPLHF few . TRBJ1-6 TRBV6-5
TGTGCCAGCAGCTTAAACCCCACACTGGGGCTAGTACCGAACACCGGGGAGCTGTTTTTT CASSLNPTLGLVPNTGELFF . . TRBJ2-2 TRBV7-3
TGTGCCAGCAGCCAATCCCCCCAGAATACGCAGTATTTT CASSQSPQNTQYF few . TRBJ2-3 TRBV14
TGTGCCAGTAGGACTCGATCTCCGGCCCCAGAAACAGGGAACACTGAAGCTTTCTTT CASRTRSPAPETGNTEAFF . . TRBJ1-1 TRBV19
TGTGCCAGCAGCTTAGATGGGTCGAACATTCAGTACTTC CASSLDGSNIQYF . . TRBJ2-4 TRBV7-9
TGTGCCAGCAGTTTCTCTCGGTTTTCGGTCCCCATGTCCCGAGTGGGGCACACTGAAGCTTTCTTT CASSFSRFSVPMSRVGHTEAFF . . TRBJ1-1 TRBV27
TGTGCCAGCCGATTGGGGGGGGGCTACAATAAGCAGTTCTTC CASRLGGGYNKQFF . . TRBJ2-1 TRBV7-8
TGTGCCAGCAGTGAATTGCTAGGGGGCCCTAGCGCTGGGGCCAACGTCCTGACTTTC CASSELLGGPSAGANVLTF few . TRBJ2-6 TRBV25-1
TGTGCTAGTGGTCTGGACAGGGCAGGCTACACCTTC CASGLDRAGYTF . TRBD1 TRBJ1-2 TRBV12-5
TGCGCCAGCAGCCGGGGAACAGGCCAGGAAGCTTTCTTT CASSRGTGQEAFF few . TRBJ1-1 TRBV4-1
TGTGCCAGCAGCTCCCCGGGGAAACAGGGGTTGAAGAATGGCTACACCTTC CASSSPGKQGLKNGYTF few TRBD1 TRBJ1-2 TRBV5-4
TGTGCCAGCAGCCCCCTCCAGGGGTCTTTCACAGATACGCAGTATTTT CASSPLQGSFTDTQYF few . TRBJ2-3 TRBV11-2
TGTGCCAGCAGCTTAAACAACGGCTATCAAGAGACCCAGTACTTC CASSLNNGYQETQYF . . TRBJ2-5 TRBV7-8
TGTGCCAGCAGTTACGCGGGACCTACCTACGAGCAGTACTTC CASSYAGPTYEQYF . . TRBJ2-7 TRBV6-8
TGTGCCAGCTTCAGCCCAGGGTCTGGAAACACCATATATTTT CASFSPGSGNTIYF . . TRBJ1-3 TRBV7-9
TGTGCCAGCAGCCAGACCGTGGACAGGGGCCCTTCTTATCAAGAGACCCAGTACTTC CASSQTVDRGPSYQETQYF . TRBD1 TRBJ2-5 TRBV28
TGTGCCAGCAGCTATAACCGGGGTGGCGGGGAGCTGTTTTTT CASSYNRGGGELFF few . TRBJ2-2 TRBV11-1
TGTGCCAGCAGTTACTCGGAAATAGCGGGGGGTCTCTACAATGAGCAGTTCTTC CASSYSEIAGGLYNEQFF . TRBD2 TRBJ2-1 TRBV6-5
TGCGCCAGCAGCTTGTACCCTGACACACGACCGAACACTGAAGCTTTCTTT CASSLYPDTRPNTEAFF . . TRBJ1-1 TRBV5-1
TGTGCCAGCAGCTTAAAAGAAACTTCTGAGGCTTTCTTT CASSLKETSEAFF . . TRBJ1-1 TRBV7-4
TGTGCCAGCAGCGACCTCCTAGCGGGGTCCCTGCGGAAATACAATGAGCAGTTCTTC CASSDLLAGSLRKYNEQFF . TRBD2 TRBJ2-1 TRBV6-4
TGTGCCAGCAGCTTAACGTCTAGCGGGGAGCAAGAGACCCAGTACTTC CASSLTSSGEQETQYF few TRBD2 TRBJ2-5 TRBV7-9
TGTGCCAGCAGCCAAAGGGGGGTCAGTTCCAATCAGCCCCAGCATTTT CASSQRGVSSNQPQHF . . TRBJ1-5 TRBV13